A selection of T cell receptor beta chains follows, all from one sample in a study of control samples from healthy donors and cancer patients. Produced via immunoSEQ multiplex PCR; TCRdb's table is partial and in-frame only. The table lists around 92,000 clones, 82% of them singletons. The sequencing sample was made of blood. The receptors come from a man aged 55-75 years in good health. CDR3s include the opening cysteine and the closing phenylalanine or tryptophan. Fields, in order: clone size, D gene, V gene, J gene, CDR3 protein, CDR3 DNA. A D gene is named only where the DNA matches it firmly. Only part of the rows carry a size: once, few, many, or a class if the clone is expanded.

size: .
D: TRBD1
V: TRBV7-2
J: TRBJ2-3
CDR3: CASRRDRVDTQYF
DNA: TGTGCCAGCAGACGAGACAGGGTTGATACGCAGTATTTT

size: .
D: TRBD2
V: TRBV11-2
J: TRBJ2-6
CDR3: CASSLLWDYPSGANVLTF
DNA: TGTGCCAGCAGCTTACTTTGGGACTATCCCTCTGGGGCCAACGTCCTGACTTTC

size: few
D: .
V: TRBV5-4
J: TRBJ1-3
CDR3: CASSLDPGVFSLSGNTIYF
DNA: TGTGCCAGCAGCTTGGATCCAGGGGTTTTTTCTTTGTCTGGAAACACCATATATTTT

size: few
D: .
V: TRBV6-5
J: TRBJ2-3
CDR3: CASSYSTTATDTQYF
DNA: TGTGCCAGCAGTTACTCGACGACAGCCACAGATACGCAGTATTTT

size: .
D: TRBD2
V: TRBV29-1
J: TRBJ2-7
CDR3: CSATGTSGSYEQYF
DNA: TGCAGCGCCACGGGGACTAGCGGCTCCTACGAGCAGTACTTC

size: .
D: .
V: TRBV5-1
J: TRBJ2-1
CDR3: CASSLGSSSYNEQFF
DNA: TGCGCCAGCAGCTTGGGGAGCAGCTCCTACAATGAGCAGTTCTTC

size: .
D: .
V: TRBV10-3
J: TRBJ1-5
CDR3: CAIRGGLDNQPQHF
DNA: TGTGCCATCAGGGGGGGGTTGGACAATCAGCCCCAGCATTTT

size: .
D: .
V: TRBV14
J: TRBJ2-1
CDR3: CASSQELSGEQFF
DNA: TGTGCCAGCAGCCAAGAACTCAGCGGTGAGCAGTTCTTC

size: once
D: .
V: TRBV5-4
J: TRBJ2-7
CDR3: CASSLWRSYEQYF
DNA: TGTGCCAGCAGCTTATGGCGGTCCTACGAGCAGTACTTC

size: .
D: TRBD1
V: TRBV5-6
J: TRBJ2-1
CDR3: CASSLSRGQLYNEQFF
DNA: TGTGCCAGCAGCTTGTCCAGGGGGCAACTCTACAATGAGCAGTTCTTC

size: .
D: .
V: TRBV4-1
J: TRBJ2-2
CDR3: CASSLPRSGGGELFF
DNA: TGCGCCAGCAGCCTGCCCCGTTCCGGCGGCGGGGAGCTGTTTTTT

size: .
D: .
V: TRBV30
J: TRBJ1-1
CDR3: CAWRIEGGYTEAFF
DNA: TGTGCCTGGAGAATTGAGGGGGGTTATACTGAAGCTTTCTTT

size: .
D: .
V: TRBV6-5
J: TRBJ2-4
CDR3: CASSIAPENIQYF
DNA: TGTGCCAGCAGTATAGCCCCGGAAAACATTCAGTACTTC

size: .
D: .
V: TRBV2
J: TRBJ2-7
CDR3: CASSEGTGISYEQYF
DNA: TGTGCCAGCAGTGAAGGGACGGGGATTTCCTACGAGCAGTACTTC

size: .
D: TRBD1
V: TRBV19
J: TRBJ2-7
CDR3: CASTPRTGLDEQYF
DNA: TGTGCCAGTACCCCCCGGACAGGGCTCGACGAGCAGTACTTC

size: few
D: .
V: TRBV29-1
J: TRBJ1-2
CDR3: CSVERGDYGYTF
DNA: TGCAGCGTTGAACGAGGGGATTATGGCTACACCTTC

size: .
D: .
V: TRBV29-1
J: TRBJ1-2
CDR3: CSVGGPGKGYTF
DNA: TGCAGCGTTGGGGGCCCAGGGAAGGGCTACACCTTC

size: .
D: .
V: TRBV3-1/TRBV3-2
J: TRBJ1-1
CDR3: CASSSATEAFF
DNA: TGTGCCAGCAGCTCCGCCACTGAAGCTTTCTTT

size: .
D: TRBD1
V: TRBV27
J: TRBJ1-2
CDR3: CASSYRQTGNYGYTF
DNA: TGTGCCAGCAGCTACCGCCAGACAGGGAACTATGGCTACACCTTC

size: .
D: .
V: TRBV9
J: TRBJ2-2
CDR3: CASSVGAGTYTGELFF
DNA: TGTGCCAGCAGCGTAGGCGCGGGAACTTACACCGGGGAGCTGTTTTTT

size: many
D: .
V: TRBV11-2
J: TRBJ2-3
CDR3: CASSLNLFSDTQYF
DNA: TGTGCCAGCAGCTTAAACCTTTTCTCAGATACGCAGTATTTT

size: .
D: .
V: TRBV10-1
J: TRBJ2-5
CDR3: CASSEGPSSQMETQYF
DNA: TGCGCCAGCAGTGAGGGACCTTCCTCCCAAATGGAGACCCAGTACTTC

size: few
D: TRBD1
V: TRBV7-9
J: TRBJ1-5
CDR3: CASSPGGGNQPQHF
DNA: TGTGCCAGCAGCCCAGGGGGTGGAAATCAGCCCCAGCATTTT

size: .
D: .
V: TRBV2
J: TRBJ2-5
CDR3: CASVWAPETQYF
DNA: TGTGCCAGCGTCTGGGCACCAGAGACCCAGTACTTC

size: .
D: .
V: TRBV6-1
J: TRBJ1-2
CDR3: CASSEMVATSANYGYTF
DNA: TGTGCCAGCAGTGAAATGGTTGCCACATCAGCTAACTATGGCTACACCTTC

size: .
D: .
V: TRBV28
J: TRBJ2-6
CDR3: CASSPPGAPGANVLTF
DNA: TGTGCCAGCAGCCCTCCCGGGGCCCCTGGGGCCAACGTCCTGACTTTC

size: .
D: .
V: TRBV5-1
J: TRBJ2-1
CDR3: CASSLSLGNEQFF
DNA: TGCGCCAGCAGCTTATCCCTGGGGAATGAGCAGTTCTTC

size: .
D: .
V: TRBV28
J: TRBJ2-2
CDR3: CASSQPGTFTGELFF
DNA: TGTGCCAGCAGTCAACCCGGGACTTTCACCGGGGAGCTGTTTTTT

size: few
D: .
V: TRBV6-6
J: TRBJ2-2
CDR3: CASSRQRELFF
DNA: TGTGCCAGCAGCCGACAGCGGGAGCTGTTTTTT

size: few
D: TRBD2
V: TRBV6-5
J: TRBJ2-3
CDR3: CASRPLAGGEDTQYF
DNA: TGTGCCAGCAGACCACTAGCGGGAGGAGAGGATACGCAGTATTTT

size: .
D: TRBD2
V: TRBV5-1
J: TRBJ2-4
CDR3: CASSSGLEVAKNIQYF
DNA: TGCGCCAGCAGTTCTGGACTAGAAGTGGCCAAAAACATTCAGTACTTC

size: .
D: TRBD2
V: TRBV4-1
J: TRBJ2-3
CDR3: CASSQDGTSGNTDTQYF
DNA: TGCGCCAGCAGCCAAGATGGGACTAGCGGGAACACAGATACGCAGTATTTT

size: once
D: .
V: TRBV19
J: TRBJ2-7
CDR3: CASSVQGGVEQYF
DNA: TGTGCCAGTAGTGTCCAGGGAGGTGTCGAGCAGTACTTC

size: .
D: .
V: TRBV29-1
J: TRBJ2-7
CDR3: CSAVKNYEQYF
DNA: TGCAGTGCGGTTAAGAACTACGAGCAGTACTTC

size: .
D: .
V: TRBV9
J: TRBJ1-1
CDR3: CASSPRPQGEAFF
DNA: TGTGCCAGCAGCCCCCGGCCCCAGGGGGAAGCTTTCTTT

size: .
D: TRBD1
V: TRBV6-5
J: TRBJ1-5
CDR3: CASHHTGVAQPQHF
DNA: TGTGCCAGTCACCATACAGGGGTTGCTCAGCCCCAGCATTTT

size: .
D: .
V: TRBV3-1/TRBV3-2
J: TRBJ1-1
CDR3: CASSQDIGGLETEAFF
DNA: TGTGCCAGCAGCCAAGATATCGGGGGGTTGGAGACTGAAGCTTTCTTT

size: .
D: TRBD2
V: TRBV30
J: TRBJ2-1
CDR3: CAWDLLAGGRDEQFF
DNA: TGTGCCTGGGACCTACTAGCGGGAGGGAGAGATGAGCAGTTCTTC

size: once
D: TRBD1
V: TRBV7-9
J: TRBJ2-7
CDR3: CASSSLDWGTGEQYF
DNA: TGTGCCAGCAGCTCCCTCGACTGGGGGACAGGGGAGCAGTACTTC

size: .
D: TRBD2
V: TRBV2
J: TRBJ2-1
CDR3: CAKHSSGTSGGEQFF
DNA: TGTGCCAAGCACAGTAGCGGGACTAGCGGGGGTGAGCAGTTCTTC

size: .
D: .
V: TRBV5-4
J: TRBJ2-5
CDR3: CASSLKVRETQYF
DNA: TGTGCCAGCAGCTTGAAGGTTCGGGAGACCCAGTACTTC

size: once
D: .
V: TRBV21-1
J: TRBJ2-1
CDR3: CASSKGLAVYNEQFF
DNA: TGTGCCAGCAGCAAAGGACTAGCAGTCTACAATGAGCAGTTCTTC

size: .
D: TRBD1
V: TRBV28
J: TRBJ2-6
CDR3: CASAGAGTGRGKGPGANVLTF
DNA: TGTGCCAGCGCGGGTGCCGGGACAGGGAGGGGGAAGGGGCCTGGGGCCAACGTCCTGACTTTC

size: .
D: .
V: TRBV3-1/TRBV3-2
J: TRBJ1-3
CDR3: CASSPTAGGSGNTIYF
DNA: TGTGCCAGCAGCCCTACCGCGGGGGGGAGTGGAAACACCATATATTTT

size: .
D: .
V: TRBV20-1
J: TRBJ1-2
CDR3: CSARDSYGYTF
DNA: TGCAGTGCTAGGGACTCCTATGGCTACACCTTC